The sample holds many counts of the clone carrying this TCR beta chain. Researchers took RNA transcripts and amplified the TCR beta CDR3 regions from them. Using the HTBI primer set, a first-round RT-PCR was run on the TCR CDR3. TCRdb reprocessed the multiplex PCR reads with MiXCR, giving one entry per CDR3 protein. Of roughly 500,000 distinct CDR3 sequences in the sample, 40% to 55% were seen once. The data are from a study of T cells in Graves' hyperthyroidism and ophthalmopathy. This CDR3 is built from 14 residues. V shed 1 base and J shed 3 bases, with 9 bases lying between them. CDR1 and CDR2 from the germline V gene are MGHRA and YSYEKL.

The receptor was derived from an adult woman with Graves' disease, either hyperthyroidism or ophthalmopathy (not recorded which). Sequencing was done on a sample of peripheral blood or thyroid tissue (not recorded which). The V gene is TRBV4-1, the J gene TRBJ2-5; D uncertain. The CDR3 nucleotides are TGCGCCAGCAGCCAAGTAGGGTCTAAAGAGACCCAGTACTTC. This translates into CASSQVGSKETQYF.